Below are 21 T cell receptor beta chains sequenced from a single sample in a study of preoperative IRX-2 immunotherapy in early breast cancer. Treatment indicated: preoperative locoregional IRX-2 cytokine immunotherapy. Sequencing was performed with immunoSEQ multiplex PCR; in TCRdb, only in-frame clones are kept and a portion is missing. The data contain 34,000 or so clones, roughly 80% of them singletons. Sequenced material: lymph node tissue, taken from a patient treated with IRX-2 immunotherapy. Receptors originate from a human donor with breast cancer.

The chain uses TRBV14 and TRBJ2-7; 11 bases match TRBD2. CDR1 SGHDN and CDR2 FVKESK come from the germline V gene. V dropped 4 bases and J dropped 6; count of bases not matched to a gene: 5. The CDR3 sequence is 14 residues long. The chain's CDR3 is CASSLSGGAFEQYF. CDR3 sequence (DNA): TGTGCCAGCAGCCTTAGCGGGGGGGCTTTCGAGCAGTACTTC. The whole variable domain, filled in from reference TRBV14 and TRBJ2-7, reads EAGVTQFPSHSVIEKGQTVTLRCDPISGHDNLYWYRRVMGKEIKFLLHFVKESKQDESGMPNNRFLAERTGGTYSTLKVQPAELEDSGVYFCASSLSGGAFEQYFGPGTRLTVT.

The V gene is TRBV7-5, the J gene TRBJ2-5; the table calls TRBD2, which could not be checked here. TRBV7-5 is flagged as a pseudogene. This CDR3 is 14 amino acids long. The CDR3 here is CASSLDRGAETQYF. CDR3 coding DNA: TGTGCCAGCAGCTTGGATCGGGGAGCAGAGACCCAGTACTTC.

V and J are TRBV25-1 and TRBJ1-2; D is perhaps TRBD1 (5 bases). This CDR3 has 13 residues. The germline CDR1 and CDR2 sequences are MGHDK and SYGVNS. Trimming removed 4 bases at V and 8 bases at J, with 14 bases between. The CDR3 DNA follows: TGTGCCAGCAGTGGTACGGGACGGAGGGGCTACACCTTC. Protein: CASSGTGRRGYTF.

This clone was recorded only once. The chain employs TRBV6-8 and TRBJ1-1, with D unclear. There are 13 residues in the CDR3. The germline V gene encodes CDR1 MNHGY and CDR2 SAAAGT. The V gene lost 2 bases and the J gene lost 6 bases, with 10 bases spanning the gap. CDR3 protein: CASSYTLGPEAFF. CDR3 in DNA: TGTGCCAGCAGTTACACCTTAGGCCCTGAAGCTTTCTTT.

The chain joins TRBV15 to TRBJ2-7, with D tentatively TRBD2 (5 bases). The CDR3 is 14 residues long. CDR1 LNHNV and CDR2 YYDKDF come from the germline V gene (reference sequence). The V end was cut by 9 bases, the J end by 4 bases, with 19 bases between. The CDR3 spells CATPTPLAEYEQYF. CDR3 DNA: TGTGCCACTCCCACTCCCCTAGCCGAGTACGAGCAGTACTTC.

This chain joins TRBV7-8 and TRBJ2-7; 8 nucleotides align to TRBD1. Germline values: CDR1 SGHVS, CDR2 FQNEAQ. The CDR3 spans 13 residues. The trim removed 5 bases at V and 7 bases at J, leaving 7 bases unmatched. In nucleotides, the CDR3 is TGTGCCAGCAGCACCCGGACAGGGAAAGAGCAGTACTTC. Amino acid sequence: CASSTRTGKEQYF.

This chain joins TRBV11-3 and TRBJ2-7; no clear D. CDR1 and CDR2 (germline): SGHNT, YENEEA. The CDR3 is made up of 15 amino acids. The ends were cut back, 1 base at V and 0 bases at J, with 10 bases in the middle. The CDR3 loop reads CASSLVPMSSYEQYF. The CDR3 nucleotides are TGTGCCAGCAGCTTAGTCCCCATGAGCTCCTACGAGCAGTACTTC.

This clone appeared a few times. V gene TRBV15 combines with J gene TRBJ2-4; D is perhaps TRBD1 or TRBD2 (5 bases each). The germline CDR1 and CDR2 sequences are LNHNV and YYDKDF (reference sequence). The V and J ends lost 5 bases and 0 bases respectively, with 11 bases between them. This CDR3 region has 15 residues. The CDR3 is CATSGAGLAKNIQYF. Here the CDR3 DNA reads TGTGCCACCAGCGGGGCGGGTTTAGCCAAAAACATTCAGTACTTC.

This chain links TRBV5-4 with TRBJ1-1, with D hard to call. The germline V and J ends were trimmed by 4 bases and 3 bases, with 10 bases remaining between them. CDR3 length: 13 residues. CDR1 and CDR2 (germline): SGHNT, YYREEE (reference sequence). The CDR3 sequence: CASSPRRDTEAFF. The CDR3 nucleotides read TGTGCCAGCAGCCCCAGGAGGGACACTGAAGCTTTCTTT.

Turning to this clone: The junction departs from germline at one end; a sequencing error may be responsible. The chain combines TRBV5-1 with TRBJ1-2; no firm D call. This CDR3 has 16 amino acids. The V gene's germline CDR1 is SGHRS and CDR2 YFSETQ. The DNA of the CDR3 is TGCGCCAGCAGCTTGGCCTTAGGTTCGCAGAACTATAGCTACACCTTC. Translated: CASSLALGSQNYSYTF.

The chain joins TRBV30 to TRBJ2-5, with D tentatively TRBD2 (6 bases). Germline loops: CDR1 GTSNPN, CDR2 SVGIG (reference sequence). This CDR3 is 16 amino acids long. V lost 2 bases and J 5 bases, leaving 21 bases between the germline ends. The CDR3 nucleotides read TGTGCCTGGAGTCTTGGAGCTACTAGCAATAGTGAGACCCAGTACTTC. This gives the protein CAWSLGATSNSETQYF. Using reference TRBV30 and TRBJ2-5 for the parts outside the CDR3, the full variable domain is SQTIHQWPATLVQPVGSPLSLECTVEGTSNPNLYWYRQAAGRGLQLLFYSVGIGQISSEVPQNLSASRPQDRQFILSSKKLLLSDSGFYLCAWSLGATSNSETQYFGPGTRLLVL.

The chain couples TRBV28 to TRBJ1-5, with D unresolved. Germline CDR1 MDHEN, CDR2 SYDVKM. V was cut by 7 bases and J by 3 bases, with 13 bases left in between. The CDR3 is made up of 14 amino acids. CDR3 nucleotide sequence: TGTGCCAGCACCGCCAGCGCTGACAATCAGCCCCAGCATTTT. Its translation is CASTASADNQPQHF.

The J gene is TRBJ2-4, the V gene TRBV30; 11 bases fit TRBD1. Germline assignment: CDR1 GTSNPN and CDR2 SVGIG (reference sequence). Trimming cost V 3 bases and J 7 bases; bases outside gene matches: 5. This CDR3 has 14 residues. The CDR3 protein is CAWSTGTGGNIQYF. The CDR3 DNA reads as TGTGCCTGGAGCACCGGGACAGGGGGGAACATTCAGTACTTC.

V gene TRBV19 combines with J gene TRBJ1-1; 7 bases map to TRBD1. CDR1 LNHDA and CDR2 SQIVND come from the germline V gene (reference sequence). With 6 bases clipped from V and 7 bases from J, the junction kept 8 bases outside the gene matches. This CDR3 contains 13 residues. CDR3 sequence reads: CASRYRGGDEAFF. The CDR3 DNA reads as TGTGCCAGTAGATACAGGGGTGGCGATGAAGCTTTCTTT.

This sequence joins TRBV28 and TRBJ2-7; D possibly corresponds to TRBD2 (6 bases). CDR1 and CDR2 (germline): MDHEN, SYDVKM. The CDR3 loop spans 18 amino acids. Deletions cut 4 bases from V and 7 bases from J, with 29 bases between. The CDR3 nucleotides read TGTGCCAGCAGTTCAACCCCTCTCCCGTTTACGGGAGCTTGGGAGCAGTACTTC. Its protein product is CASSSTPLPFTGAWEQYF. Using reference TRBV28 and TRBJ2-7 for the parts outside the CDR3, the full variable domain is DVKVTQSSRYLVKRTGEKVFLECVQDMDHENMFWYRQDPGLGLRLIYFSYDVKMKEKGDIPEGYSVSREKKERFSLILESASTNQTSMYLCASSSTPLPFTGAWEQYFGPGTRLTVT.

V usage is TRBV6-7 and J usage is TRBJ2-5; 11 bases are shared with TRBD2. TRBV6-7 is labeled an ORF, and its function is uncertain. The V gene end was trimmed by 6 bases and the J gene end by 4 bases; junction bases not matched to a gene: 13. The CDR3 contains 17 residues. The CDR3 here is CASRPLAGELGGETQYF. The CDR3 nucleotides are TGTGCCAGCAGACCACTAGCGGGGGAGCTTGGAGGAGAGACCCAGTACTTC.

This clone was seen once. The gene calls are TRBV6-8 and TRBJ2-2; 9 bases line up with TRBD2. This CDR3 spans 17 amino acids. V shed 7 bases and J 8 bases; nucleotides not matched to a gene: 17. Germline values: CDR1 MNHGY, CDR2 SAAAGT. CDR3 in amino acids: CASNGSLAGPVRGELFF. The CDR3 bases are TGTGCCAGCAACGGTAGCCTAGCGGGACCGGTGAGAGGGGAGCTGTTTTTT.

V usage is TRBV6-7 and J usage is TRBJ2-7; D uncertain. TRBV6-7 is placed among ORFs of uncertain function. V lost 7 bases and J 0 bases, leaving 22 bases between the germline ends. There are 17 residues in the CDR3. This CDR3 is CASNKVWSAEPSYEQYF. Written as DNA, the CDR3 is TGTGCCAGCAATAAGGTCTGGTCGGCCGAACCCTCCTACGAGCAGTACTTC.

The CDR3 protein is CASSKFGTSGNEQYF. The CDR3 region has the DNA TGTGCCAGTAGTAAGTTCGGGACTAGCGGGAACGAGCAGTACTTC. V usage is TRBV19 and J usage is TRBJ2-7; 13 positions match TRBD2. V was clipped by 4 bases and J by 5 bases; unmatched bases: 5. CDR3 length equals 15 residues. Germline CDR1 and CDR2: LNHDA and SQIVND (reference sequence).

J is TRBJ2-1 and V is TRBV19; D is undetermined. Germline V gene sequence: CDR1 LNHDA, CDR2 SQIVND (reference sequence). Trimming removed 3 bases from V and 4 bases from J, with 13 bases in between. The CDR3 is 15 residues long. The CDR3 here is CASSISETSYNEQFF. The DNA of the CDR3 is TGTGCCAGTAGTATTTCCGAGACCTCATACAATGAGCAGTTCTTC.

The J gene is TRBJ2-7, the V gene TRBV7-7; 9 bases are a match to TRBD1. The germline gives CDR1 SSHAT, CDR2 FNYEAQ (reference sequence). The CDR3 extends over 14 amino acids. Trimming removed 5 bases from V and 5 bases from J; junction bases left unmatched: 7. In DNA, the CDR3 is TGTGCCAGCAGCCTCCGGGGACAGGGCGACGAGCAGTACTTC. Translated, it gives CASSLRGQGDEQYF.